Below, 2 T cell receptor beta chains from the same sample are listed, as sequenced in a study of control samples from healthy donors and cancer patients. TCRdb keeps only in-frame clones here, not all; method: immunoSEQ multiplex PCR. This table has 100,000 to 120,000 clones, about 80% appearing once. The source material was blood. The receptor source for this set is a man aged 18 to 30 in good health.

The chain couples TRBV2 to TRBJ1-5; TRBD1 is a possible D gene (5 bases). This CDR3 has 17 amino acids. The V end lost 4 bases, the J end lost 3 bases, and 19 bases lay between the germline ends. Germline CDR1 is SNHLY and CDR2 is FYNNEI. CDR3 protein: CASSGSKTEIFNQPQHF. As DNA, the CDR3 is TGTGCCAGCAGTGGATCAAAGACAGAGATCTTCAATCAGCCCCAGCATTTT.

V is TRBV4-3 and J is TRBJ2-1; possibly TRBD1 or TRBD2 for D (6 bases each). The V end lost 4 bases, the J end lost 4 bases, and 11 bases lay between the germline ends. Looked up from germline, CDR1 is LGHNA and CDR2 is YSLEER. The CDR3 is 14 residues long. The chain's CDR3 is CASSPGATYNEQFF. CDR3 bases: TGCGCCAGCAGCCCGGGGGCCACTTACAATGAGCAGTTCTTC.